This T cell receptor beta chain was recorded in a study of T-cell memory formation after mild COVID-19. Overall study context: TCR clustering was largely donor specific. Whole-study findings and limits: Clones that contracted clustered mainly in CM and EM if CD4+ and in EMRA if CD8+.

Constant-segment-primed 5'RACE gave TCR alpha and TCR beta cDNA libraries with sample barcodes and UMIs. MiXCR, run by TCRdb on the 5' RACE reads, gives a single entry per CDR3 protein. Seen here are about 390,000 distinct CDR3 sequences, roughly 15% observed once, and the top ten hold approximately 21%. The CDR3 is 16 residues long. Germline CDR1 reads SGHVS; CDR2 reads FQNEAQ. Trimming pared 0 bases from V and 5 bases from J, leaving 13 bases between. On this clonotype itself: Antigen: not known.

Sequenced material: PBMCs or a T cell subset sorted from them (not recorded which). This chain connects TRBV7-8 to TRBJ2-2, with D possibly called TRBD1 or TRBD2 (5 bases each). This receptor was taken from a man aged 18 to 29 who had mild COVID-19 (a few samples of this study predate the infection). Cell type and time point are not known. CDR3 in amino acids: CASSLAGRTRTGELFF. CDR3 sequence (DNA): TGTGCCAGCAGCTTAGCGGGACGTACAAGGACCGGGGAGCTGTTTTTT.